Following are 32 T cell receptor beta chains from one sample sequenced in a study of T cells after yellow fever vaccination. One entry per CDR3 protein results from TCRdb running MiXCR on the 5' RACE reads. The data hold about 510,000 distinct CDR3 sequences, with 21% observed a single time. Sequenced material: PBMCs, taken roughly 23 days after the first yellow fever vaccination. The origin of the receptors is a man aged 18 to 35 who received the YFV17D yellow fever vaccine.

J is TRBJ2-2 and V is TRBV3-1; D not resolved. The CDR3 totals 13 residues. From germline, CDR1 is LGHDT and CDR2 YNNKEL (reference sequence). Trimming shortened V by 0 bases and J by 3 bases, and 2 bases separated the two germline ends. The CDR3 loop reads CASSQEHTGELFF. As DNA, the CDR3 is TGTGCCAGCAGCCAAGAACACACCGGGGAGCTGTTTTTT.

There are a few counts of this clonotype. J is TRBJ1-3 and V is TRBV7-2, with D unresolved. The CDR3 has 12 amino acids. V was pared by 5 bases and J by 11 bases, with 13 bases between. In germline, CDR1 is SGHTA, CDR2 FQGNSA. CDR3 loop: CASSTTRTSIYF. The CDR3 nucleotides are TGTGCCAGCAGCACCACCCGCACATCCATATATTTT.

The V and J genes are TRBV12-3 or TRBV12-4 and TRBJ1-3; D remains ambiguous. Trimming took off 4 bases at V and 3 bases at J, with 4 bases between the two ends. The CDR3 is made up of 12 amino acids. DNA of the CDR3: TGTGCCAGCAGTTCCGGTGGAAACACCATATATTTT. Protein sequence: CASSSGGNTIYF.

J is TRBJ1-5 and V is TRBV3-1, with a possible D match to TRBD1 (6 bases). The CDR3 spans 15 residues. Germline CDR1 is LGHDT and CDR2 is YNNKEL (reference sequence). Here the CDR3 DNA reads TGTACCTTCAGTTTAAGCGGACAGCAGAATCAGCCCCAGCATTTT. Protein: CTFSLSGQQNQPQHF.

The sample holds a few counts of this clonotype. The chain combines TRBV7-2 with TRBJ2-3; TRBD2 aligns across 11 bases. The CDR3 is 16 residues long. With 5 bases clipped from V and 4 bases from J, the junction kept 8 bases outside the gene matches. Germline V CDR1 and CDR2: SGHTA, FQGNSA. In DNA form, the CDR3 reads TGTGCCAGCAGCCGACCTAGCGGGGGGATGTCAGATACGCAGTATTTT. Translating gives CASSRPSGGMSDTQYF.

Many counts were recorded for this clonotype. The chain links TRBV6-2 or TRBV6-3 to TRBJ2-5; no clear D. Trimming removed 4 bases from V and 5 bases from J, with 14 bases in between. Germline-derived CDR1 and CDR2 are MNHEY and SVGEGT. There are 14 residues in the CDR3. CDR3 coding DNA: TGTGCCAGCAGTTCCGTAACGGTAGGGGAGACCCAGTACTTC. This translates into CASSSVTVGETQYF.

This chain uses TRBV20-1 with TRBJ2-3; D perhaps matches TRBD2 (6 bases). The CDR3 covers 13 residues. Germline V gives CDR1 DFQATT, CDR2 SNEGSKA (reference sequence). V was shortened by 7 bases and J by 0 bases, with 11 bases between the two germline ends. As DNA, the CDR3 is TGCAGTGGTGACGGGACTAGCACAGATACGCAGTATTTT. It yields the protein CSGDGTSTDTQYF.

In this sample, this clonotype turned up once. The chain joins TRBV5-1 to TRBJ2-7, with TRBD1 identical over 9 bases. J was trimmed by 5 bases and V by 5 bases; bases with no gene match: 11. CDR1 SGHRS and CDR2 YFSETQ come from the germline V gene. CDR3 length: 15 residues. CDR3 sequence: CASSPHPGQGDEQYF. The CDR3 region has the DNA TGCGCCAGCAGTCCCCATCCGGGACAGGGCGACGAGCAGTACTTC.

This clonotype has ten or more counts. The rearrangement links TRBV7-2 to TRBJ2-3, with D maybe TRBD2 (5 bases). Looked up from germline, CDR1 is SGHTA and CDR2 is FQGNSA. This CDR3 contains 14 residues. Trimming removed 5 bases at V and 7 bases at J, with 16 bases between. This chain's CDR3 is CASSPTRAGNTQYF. The CDR3 DNA reads as TGTGCCAGCAGCCCGACGAGGGCGGGCAATACGCAGTATTTT.

The chain combines TRBV9 with TRBJ2-5; 10 positions match TRBD1. CDR3 size: 14 residues. The V gene end was trimmed by 8 bases and the J gene end by 5 bases; junction bases not matched to a gene: 9. CDR1 SGDLS and CDR2 YYNGEE come from the germline V gene. This chain's CDR3 is CASAPGTGDETQYF. DNA of the CDR3: TGTGCCAGTGCACCCGGGACAGGGGACGAGACCCAGTACTTC.

The chain links TRBV7-9 to TRBJ1-3; TRBD1 aligns across 7 bases. CDR1 and CDR2 from the germline V gene are SEHNR and FQNEAQ (reference sequence). The CDR3 is 15 amino acids. The trim removed 5 bases at V and 8 bases at J, leaving 12 bases unmatched. As DNA, the CDR3 is TGTGCCAGCAGCCTCCGGACAGGTCAGCGAGACACCATATATTTT. This gives the protein CASSLRTGQRDTIYF.

The chain employs TRBV5-1 and TRBJ1-1, with D uncertain. The CDR3 sequence is 15 residues long. Deletions cut 0 bases from V and 0 bases from J, with 9 bases between. Germline CDR1 and CDR2: SGHRS and YFSETQ. In DNA, the CDR3 is TGCGCCAGCAGCTTGGGGATGGGGATGAACACTGAAGCTTTCTTT. Amino acid sequence: CASSLGMGMNTEAFF.

The chain has TRBV5-1 and TRBJ2-4; D is perhaps TRBD1 or TRBD2 (6 bases each). Per germline, CDR1 SGHRS and CDR2 YFSETQ. Trimming cost V 0 bases and J 8 bases, with 18 bases left between them. CDR3 length: 16 residues. CDR3 nucleotides: TGCGCCAGCAGCTTGGAATCTCGGGGGCCCGTGGACATTCAGTACTTC. Its protein is CASSLESRGPVDIQYF.

The V gene is TRBV6-5, the J gene TRBJ2-3, with 9 nucleotides matching TRBD1. V trimming: 4 bases; J trimming: 4 bases; junction bases outside the gene matches: 12. The CDR3 spans 17 residues. The germline V gene encodes CDR1 MNHEY and CDR2 SVGAGI. The CDR3 here is CASSFLRTGGTADTQYF. The CDR3 region has the DNA TGTGCCAGCAGTTTCCTTCGTACAGGGGGCACGGCAGATACGCAGTATTTT.

In DNA, the CDR3 is TGTGCCAGCAGTTACACCACGGGACAGGTTGTCGAGACCCAGTACTTC. Protein product: CASSYTTGQVVETQYF. This chain links TRBV6-5 with TRBJ2-5; 8 nucleotides match TRBD1. Germline CDR1 reads MNHEY; CDR2 reads SVGAGI. V was pared by 2 bases and J by 5 bases, with 10 bases of the junction left unmatched. The CDR3 is 16 amino acids.

The rearrangement uses TRBV4-3 and TRBJ2-7; TRBD1 might be the D (6 bases). This CDR3 contains 15 residues. Trimming pared 1 base from V and 3 bases from J, leaving 13 bases between. Germline CDR1 LGHNA, CDR2 YSLEER. In nucleotides, the CDR3 is TGCGCCAGCAGCCAAGGCTATACAGGGAACTACGAGCAGTACTTC. Its translation: CASSQGYTGNYEQYF.

This chain uses TRBV6-5 with TRBJ1-2; D possibly corresponds to TRBD1 (6 bases). Germline values: CDR1 MNHEY, CDR2 SVGAGI. The CDR3 runs to 13 residues. V was clipped by 2 bases and J by 4 bases, with 8 bases between them. In nucleotides, the CDR3 is TGTGCCAGCAGTTACGCGGGGGCCTATGGCTACACCTTC. Its protein product is CASSYAGAYGYTF.

The chain couples TRBV11-3 to TRBJ2-7; D is possibly TRBD1 (5 bases). V was cut by 6 bases and J by 7 bases, with 13 bases left in between. CDR1 SGHNT and CDR2 YENEEA come from the germline V gene. The CDR3 loop spans 12 amino acids. The CDR3: CASSQGMGEQYF. CDR3 DNA: TGTGCCAGCAGTCAGGGAATGGGAGAGCAGTACTTC. The full variable domain, rest sourced from reference TRBV11-3 and TRBJ2-7, is EAGVVQSPRYKIIEKKQPVAFWCNPISGHNTLYWYLQNLGQGPELLIRYENEEAVDDSQLPKDRFSAERLKGVDSTLKIQPAELGDSAVYLCASSQGMGEQYFGPGTRLTVT.

This sequence joins TRBV7-9 and TRBJ1-2; no definite D call. The germline gives CDR1 SEHNR, CDR2 FQNEAQ (reference sequence). The CDR3 has 13 residues. V gave up 3 bases and J gave up 5 bases, with 10 bases separating them. In DNA form, the CDR3 reads TGTGCCAGCAGCTTCGCTGATGGATATGGCTACACCTTC. Translation gives CASSFADGYGYTF.

The sample holds many counts of this clonotype. The V call is TRBV18, the J call TRBJ1-1; a weak D match, TRBD1 (5 bases). V was shortened by 3 bases and J by 1 base, with 15 bases between the two germline ends. The germline V gene encodes CDR1 KGHSH and CDR2 LQKENI. This CDR3 comprises 16 residues. The DNA of the CDR3 is TGTGCCAGCTCACCCATATTCAGGGCGTCGAACACTGAAGCTTTCTTT. Encoded protein: CASSPIFRASNTEAFF.

The chain recombines TRBV4-3 with TRBJ2-2; D gene ambiguous. CDR1 and CDR2 from the germline V gene are LGHNA and YSLEER. The CDR3 is 16 amino acids. V lost 0 bases and J 1 base, leaving 9 bases between the germline ends. DNA for the CDR3: TGCGCCAGCAGCCAAGAATCACGACGGAACACCGGGGAGCTGTTTTTT. It specifies CASSQESRRNTGELFF.

This clonotype was seen a handful of times. The CDR3 DNA is TGTGCCAGTAAGGGGCCCGGGACGAGGGATCAGCCCCAGCATTTT. Translation gives CASKGPGTRDQPQHF. The chain links TRBV19 to TRBJ1-5, with TRBD1 as a possible D gene (5 bases). Per germline, CDR1 LNHDA and CDR2 SQIVND (reference sequence). This CDR3 spans 15 amino acids. V was clipped by 7 bases and J by 5 bases, with 18 bases between them. Full variable domain (missing parts from reference TRBV19 and TRBJ1-5): DGGITQSPKYLFRKEGQNVTLSCEQNLNHDAMYWYRQDPGQGLRLIYYSQIVNDFQKGDIAEGYSVSREKKESFPLTVTSAQKNPTAFYLCASKGPGTRDQPQHFGDGTRLSIL.

This clonotype has only a few counts. The rearrangement links TRBV5-1 to TRBJ2-5, with TRBD1 matching over 9 bases. Germline trimming cut 4 bases from V and 4 bases from J; bases unmatched to any gene: 8. Per germline, CDR1 SGHRS and CDR2 YFSETQ. CDR3 length: 15 residues. CDR3 residues: CASSISTGGLETQYF. CDR3 nucleotides: TGCGCCAGCAGCATCTCGACAGGGGGGCTAGAGACCCAGTACTTC.

This clonotype was counted only a few times. V is TRBV7-3 and J is TRBJ2-5; D is possibly TRBD1 or TRBD2 (6 bases each). The CDR3 has 15 residues. The germline V gene encodes CDR1 SGHTA and CDR2 FQGTGA. V was shortened by 4 bases and J by 2 bases, with 14 bases between the two germline ends. CDR3 nucleotides: TGTGCCAGCAGCTGGAGAGGGGGGCAGCAAGAGACCCAGTACTTC. Encoded protein: CASSWRGGQQETQYF. Supplemented by reference TRBV7-3 and TRBJ2-5, the full variable domain reads GAGVSQTPSNKVTEKGKYVELRCDPISGHTALYWYRQSLGQGPEFLIYFQGTGAADDSGLPNDRFFAVRPEGSVSTLKIQRTERGDSAVYLCASSWRGGQQETQYFGPGTRLLVL.

The CDR3 is CASSTPSRRTGELFF. CDR3 bases: TGTGCCAGCAGCACTCCTTCTAGGAGGACCGGGGAGCTGTTTTTT. The V gene is TRBV7-9, the J gene TRBJ2-2, with a weak D call TRBD2 (5 bases). Germline values: CDR1 SEHNR, CDR2 FQNEAQ (reference sequence). The CDR3 covers 15 residues. Trimming stripped 5 bases from V and 5 bases from J, with 15 bases between.

This clonotype was observed a few times. This chain joins TRBV6-1 and TRBJ2-7, with D possibly matching TRBD1 (7 bases). Germline CDR1 and CDR2: MNHNS and SASEGT. V lost 6 bases, J lost 2 bases, and 17 bases lay in between. The CDR3 is 15 amino acids. CDR3 protein: CASRRGRGKPYEQYV. The CDR3 region has the DNA TGTGCCAGCAGAAGGGGGCGGGGAAAACCCTACGAGCAGTACGTC.

The CDR3 here is CSAIQGAQETQYF. In DNA, the CDR3 is TGCAGCGCAATTCAGGGGGCTCAAGAGACCCAGTACTTC. The V gene is TRBV29-1, the J gene TRBJ2-5; 8 bases map to TRBD1. The CDR3 loop spans 13 amino acids. Losses at the gene ends were 7 bases for V and 2 bases for J; bases not matched to a gene: 6. In germline, CDR1 is SQVTM, CDR2 ANQGSEA.

V is TRBV6-5 and J is TRBJ1-2; unclear D gene. The CDR3 has 14 residues. Germline lookup yields CDR1 MNHEY and CDR2 SVGAGI. Trimming stripped 2 bases from V and 7 bases from J, with 14 bases between. CDR3 nucleotides: TGTGCCAGCAGTTACGCCGGGTCCACCCTTGGCTACACCTTC. Amino acids: CASSYAGSTLGYTF.

This clonotype was seen a handful of times. The genes are TRBV7-9 and TRBJ2-6; no clear D. The CDR3 runs 13 residues. CDR1 and CDR2 (germline): SEHNR, FQNEAQ (reference sequence). Trimming took 5 bases from V and 4 from J, leaving 6 bases between them. CDR3 bases: TGTGCCAGCAGCCCGCCCGGGGCCAACGTCCTGACTTTC. This translates into CASSPPGANVLTF.

This clonotype was counted ten times or more. The gene calls are TRBV27 and TRBJ2-3; 10 positions match TRBD2. The CDR3 is 17 residues long. Germline lookup yields CDR1 MNHEY and CDR2 SMNVEV (reference sequence). J lost 4 bases, V lost 5 bases, and 12 bases had no gene match. CDR3 sequence reads: CASSTGSGGARADTQYF. Written as DNA, the CDR3 is TGTGCCAGCAGTACCGGGAGCGGGGGGGCCAGGGCAGATACGCAGTATTTT.

The V call is TRBV7-2, the J call TRBJ2-1; no firm D call. Trimming stripped 5 bases from V and 0 bases from J, with 14 bases between. The CDR3 contains 16 residues. The germline gives CDR1 SGHTA, CDR2 FQGNSA. CDR3 DNA sequence: TGTGCCAGCAGCCCTCCGGCCGCCAGCTCCTACAATGAGCAGTTCTTC. It translates to CASSPPAASSYNEQFF.

Regarding this clonotype: A read error may produce the germline difference seen at one junction end. The chain recombines TRBV4-1 with TRBJ2-2; D is unclear. CDR1 and CDR2 (germline): MGHRA, YSYEKL. The CDR3 contains 16 residues. The CDR3 here is CASSQVGSANTWELFF. The CDR3 nucleotides read TGCGCCAGCAGCCAAGTGGGCAGCGCGAACACCTGGGAGCTGTTTTTT.